This T cell receptor (beta chain) was sequenced in a study of blood T cell repertoires in COVID-19. Using immunoSEQ multiplex PCR, the repertoire was profiled, and TCRdb retains in-frame clones only, with some absent. The profile covers some 250,000 clones, with about 86% appearing a single time and 12% taken by the ten largest. Germline values: CDR1 WNHNN, CDR2 SYGVQD (reference sequence). V lost 0 bases, J lost 5 bases, and 14 bases stayed unmatched. This CDR3 contains 18 residues. Sequencing was done on a sample of peripheral blood. The sequence came from a woman aged 25 to 45 with COVID-19, enrolled during active disease. The chain combines TRBV10-1 with TRBJ2-5; 8 nucleotides agree with TRBD1. The CDR3 sequence is CASSESGFVAGGDETQYF. In DNA form, the CDR3 reads TGCGCCAGCAGTGAGTCCGGATTTGTCGCAGGGGGCGACGAGACCCAGTACTTC.